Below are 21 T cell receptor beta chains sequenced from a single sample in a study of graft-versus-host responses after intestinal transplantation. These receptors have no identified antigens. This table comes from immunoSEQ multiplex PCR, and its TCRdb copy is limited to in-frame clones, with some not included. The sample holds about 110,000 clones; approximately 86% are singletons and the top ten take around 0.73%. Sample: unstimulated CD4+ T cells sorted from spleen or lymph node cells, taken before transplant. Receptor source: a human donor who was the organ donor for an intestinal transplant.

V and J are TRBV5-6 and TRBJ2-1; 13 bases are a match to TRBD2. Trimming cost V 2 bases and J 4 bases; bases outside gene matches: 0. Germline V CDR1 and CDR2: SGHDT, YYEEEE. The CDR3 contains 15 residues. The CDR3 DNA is TGTGCCAGCAGCTTACTAGCGGGGGGGTACAATGAGCAGTTCTTC. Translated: CASSLLAGGYNEQFF.

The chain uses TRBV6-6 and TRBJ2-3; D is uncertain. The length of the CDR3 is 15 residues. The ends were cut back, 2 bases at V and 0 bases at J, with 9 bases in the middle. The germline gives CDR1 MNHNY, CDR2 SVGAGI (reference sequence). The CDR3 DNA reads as TGTGCCAGCAGTTACGGTAGGACGAGCACAGATACGCAGTATTTT. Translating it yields CASSYGRTSTDTQYF.

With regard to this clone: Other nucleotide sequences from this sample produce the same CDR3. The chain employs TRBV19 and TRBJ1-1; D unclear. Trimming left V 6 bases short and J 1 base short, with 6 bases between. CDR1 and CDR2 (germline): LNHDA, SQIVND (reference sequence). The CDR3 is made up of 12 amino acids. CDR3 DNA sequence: TGTGCCAGTAGGGAAAGGAACACTGAAGCTTTCTTT. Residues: CASRERNTEAFF.

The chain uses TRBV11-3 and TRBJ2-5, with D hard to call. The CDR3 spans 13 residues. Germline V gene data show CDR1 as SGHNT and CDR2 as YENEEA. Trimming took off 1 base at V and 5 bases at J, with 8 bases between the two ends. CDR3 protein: CASSLVVWETQYF. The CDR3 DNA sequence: TGTGCCAGCAGCTTAGTGGTGTGGGAGACCCAGTACTTC.

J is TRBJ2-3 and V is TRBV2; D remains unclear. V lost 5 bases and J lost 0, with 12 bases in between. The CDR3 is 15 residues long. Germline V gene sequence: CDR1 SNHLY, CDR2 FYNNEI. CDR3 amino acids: CASSPVRRSTDTQYF. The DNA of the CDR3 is TGTGCCAGCAGTCCAGTACGCAGGAGCACAGATACGCAGTATTTT.

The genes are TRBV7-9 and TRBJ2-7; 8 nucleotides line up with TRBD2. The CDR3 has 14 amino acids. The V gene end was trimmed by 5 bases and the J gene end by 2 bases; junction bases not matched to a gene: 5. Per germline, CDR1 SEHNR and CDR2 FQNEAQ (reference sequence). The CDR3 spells CASSTGLGTYEQYF. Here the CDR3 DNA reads TGTGCCAGCAGCACGGGACTAGGTACCTACGAGCAGTACTTC.

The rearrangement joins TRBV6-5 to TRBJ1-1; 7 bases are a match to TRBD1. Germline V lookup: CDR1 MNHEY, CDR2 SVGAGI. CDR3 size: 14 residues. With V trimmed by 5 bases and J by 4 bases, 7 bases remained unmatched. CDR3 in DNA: TGTGCCAGCAGTGAGCCCGGGACAGTCACTGAAGCTTTCTTT. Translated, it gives CASSEPGTVTEAFF.

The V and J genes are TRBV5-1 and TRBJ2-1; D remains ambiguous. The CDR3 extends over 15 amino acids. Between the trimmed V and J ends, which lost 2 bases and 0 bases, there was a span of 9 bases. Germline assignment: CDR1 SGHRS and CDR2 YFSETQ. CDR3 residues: CASSFSGSSYNEQFF. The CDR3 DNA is TGCGCCAGCAGCTTTTCAGGTAGCTCCTACAATGAGCAGTTCTTC. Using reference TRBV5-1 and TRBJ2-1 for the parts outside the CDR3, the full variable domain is KAGVTQTPRYLIKTRGQQVTLSCSPISGHRSVSWYQQTPGQGLQFLFEYFSETQRNKGNFPGRFSGRQFSNSRSEMNVSTLELGDSALYLCASSFSGSSYNEQFFGPGTRLTVL.

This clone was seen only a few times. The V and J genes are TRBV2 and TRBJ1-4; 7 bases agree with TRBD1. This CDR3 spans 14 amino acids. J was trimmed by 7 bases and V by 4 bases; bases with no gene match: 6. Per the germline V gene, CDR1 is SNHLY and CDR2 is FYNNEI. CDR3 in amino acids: CASSGQGLSEKLFF. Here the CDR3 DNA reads TGTGCCAGCAGTGGACAGGGTTTGAGTGAAAAACTGTTTTTT.

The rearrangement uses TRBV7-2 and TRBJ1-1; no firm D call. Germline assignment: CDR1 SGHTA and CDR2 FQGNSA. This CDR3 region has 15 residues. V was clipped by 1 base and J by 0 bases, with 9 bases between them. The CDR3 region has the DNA TGTGCCAGCAGCTTAGTTGCGGGATTGAACACTGAAGCTTTCTTT. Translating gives CASSLVAGLNTEAFF.

The chain's CDR3 is CASSLVGADTQYF. The CDR3 DNA sequence: TGTGCCAGCAGCTTGGTGGGCGCAGATACGCAGTATTTT. This chain connects TRBV5-4 to TRBJ2-3; D unresolved. The CDR3 consists of 13 residues. V lost 0 bases and J 4 bases, leaving 6 bases between the germline ends. Germline V CDR1 and CDR2: SGHNT, YYREEE (reference sequence).

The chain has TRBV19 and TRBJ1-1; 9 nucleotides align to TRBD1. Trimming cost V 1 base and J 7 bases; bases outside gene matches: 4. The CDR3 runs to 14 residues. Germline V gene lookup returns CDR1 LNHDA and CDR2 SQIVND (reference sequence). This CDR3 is CASSIGTGVDEAFF. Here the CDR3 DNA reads TGTGCCAGTAGTATAGGGACAGGGGTGGATGAAGCTTTCTTT. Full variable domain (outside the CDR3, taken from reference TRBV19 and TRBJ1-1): DGGITQSPKYLFRKEGQNVTLSCEQNLNHDAMYWYRQDPGQGLRLIYYSQIVNDFQKGDIAEGYSVSREKKESFPLTVTSAQKNPTAFYLCASSIGTGVDEAFFGQGTRLTVV.

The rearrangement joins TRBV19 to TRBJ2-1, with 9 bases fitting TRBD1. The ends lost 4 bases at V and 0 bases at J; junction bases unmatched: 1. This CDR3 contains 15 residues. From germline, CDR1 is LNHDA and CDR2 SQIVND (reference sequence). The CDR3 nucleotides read TGTGCCAGTAGTAGGGACAGGGACTCCTACAATGAGCAGTTCTTC. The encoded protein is CASSRDRDSYNEQFF.

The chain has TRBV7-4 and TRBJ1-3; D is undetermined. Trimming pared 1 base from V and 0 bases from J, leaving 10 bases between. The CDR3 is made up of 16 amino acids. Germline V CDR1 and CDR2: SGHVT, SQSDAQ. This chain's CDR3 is CASSLGRRVSGNTIYF. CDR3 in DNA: TGTGCCAGCAGCTTAGGACGACGAGTCTCTGGAAACACCATATATTTT.

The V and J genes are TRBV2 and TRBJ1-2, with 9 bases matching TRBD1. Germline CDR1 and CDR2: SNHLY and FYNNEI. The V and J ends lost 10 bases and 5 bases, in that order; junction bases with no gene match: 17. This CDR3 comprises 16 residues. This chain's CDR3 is CATPPRGRQGEYGYTF. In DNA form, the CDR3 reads TGTGCCACCCCGCCGCGAGGTAGACAGGGGGAGTATGGCTACACCTTC.

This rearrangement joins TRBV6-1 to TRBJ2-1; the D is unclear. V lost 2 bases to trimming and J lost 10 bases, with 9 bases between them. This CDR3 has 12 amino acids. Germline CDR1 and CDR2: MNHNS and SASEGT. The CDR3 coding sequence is TGTGCCAGCAGTGAATTCAGCCGGGAGCAGTTCTTC. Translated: CASSEFSREQFF.

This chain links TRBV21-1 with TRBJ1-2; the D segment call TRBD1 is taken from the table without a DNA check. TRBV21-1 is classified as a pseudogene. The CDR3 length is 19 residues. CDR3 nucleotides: TGTGCCAGCAGCCCTCCACCGTCCGGGACAGGGGTGAAAGAGGATGGCTACACCTTC. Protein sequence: CASSPPPSGTGVKEDGYTF.

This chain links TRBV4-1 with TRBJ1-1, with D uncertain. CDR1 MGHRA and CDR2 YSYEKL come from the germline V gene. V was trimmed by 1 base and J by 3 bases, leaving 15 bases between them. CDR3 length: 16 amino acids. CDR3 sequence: CASSQGYLAVDTEAFF. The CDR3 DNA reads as TGCGCCAGCAGCCAAGGGTATTTGGCAGTAGACACTGAAGCTTTCTTT.

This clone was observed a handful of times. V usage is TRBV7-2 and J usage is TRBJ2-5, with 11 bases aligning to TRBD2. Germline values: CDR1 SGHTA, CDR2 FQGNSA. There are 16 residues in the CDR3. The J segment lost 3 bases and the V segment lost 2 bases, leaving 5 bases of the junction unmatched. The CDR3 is CASSLTRLAGKETQYF. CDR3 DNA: TGTGCCAGCAGCTTAACTCGACTAGCGGGAAAAGAGACCCAGTACTTC.

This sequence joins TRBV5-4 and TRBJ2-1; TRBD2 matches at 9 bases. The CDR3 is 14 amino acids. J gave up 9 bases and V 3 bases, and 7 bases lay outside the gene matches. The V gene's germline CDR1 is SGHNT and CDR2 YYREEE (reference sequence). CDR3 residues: CASSSQRGVTEQFF. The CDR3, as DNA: TGTGCCAGCAGCTCTCAGCGGGGGGTCACTGAGCAGTTCTTC.

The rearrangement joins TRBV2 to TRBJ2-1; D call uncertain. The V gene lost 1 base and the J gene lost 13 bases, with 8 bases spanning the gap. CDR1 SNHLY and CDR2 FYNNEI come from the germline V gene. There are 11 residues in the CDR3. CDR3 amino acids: CASSEGLGQFF. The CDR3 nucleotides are TGTGCCAGCAGTGAAGGCCTAGGACAGTTCTTC.